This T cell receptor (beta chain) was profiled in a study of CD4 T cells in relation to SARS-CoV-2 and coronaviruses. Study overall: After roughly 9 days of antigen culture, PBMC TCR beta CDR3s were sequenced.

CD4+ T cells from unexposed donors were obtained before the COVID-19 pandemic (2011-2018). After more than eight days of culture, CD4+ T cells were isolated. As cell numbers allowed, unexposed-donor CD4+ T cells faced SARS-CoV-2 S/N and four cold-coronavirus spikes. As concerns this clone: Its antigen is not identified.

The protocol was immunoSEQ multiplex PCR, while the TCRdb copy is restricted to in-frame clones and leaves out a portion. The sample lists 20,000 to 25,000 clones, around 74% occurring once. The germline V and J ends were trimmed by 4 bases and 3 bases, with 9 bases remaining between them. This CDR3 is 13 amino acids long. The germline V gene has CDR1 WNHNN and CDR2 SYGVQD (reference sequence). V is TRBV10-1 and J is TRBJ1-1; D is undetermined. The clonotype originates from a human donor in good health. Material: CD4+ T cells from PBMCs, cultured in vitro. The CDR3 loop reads CASSVRGDTEAFF. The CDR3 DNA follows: TGCGCCAGCAGTGTTCGGGGTGACACTGAAGCTTTCTTT.